This passage covers 21 T cell receptor beta chains from one sample sequenced in a study of blood T cell repertoires in COVID-19. Method: immunoSEQ multiplex PCR; TCRdb's copy keeps in-frame clones and lacks some. The data show over 200,000 clones, roughly 86% seen once. The sequencing sample was made of PBMCs or T cells enriched from blood (not recorded which). Source of these receptors: a man between 18 and 35 years old with acute COVID-19.

The V gene is TRBV19, the J gene TRBJ1-5, with 8 bases matching TRBD1. Germline V gene sequence: CDR1 LNHDA, CDR2 SQIVND (reference sequence). The V gene end was trimmed by 3 bases and the J gene end by 4 bases; junction bases not matched to a gene: 8. The CDR3 contains 16 residues. CDR3 sequence reads: CASSIPDRGLNQPQHF. In DNA, the CDR3 is TGTGCCAGTAGTATTCCCGACAGGGGCTTAAATCAGCCCCAGCATTTT.

The chain couples TRBV5-4 to TRBJ1-2; TRBD1 matches at 9 bases. V dropped 4 bases and J dropped 5; count of bases not matched to a gene: 6. This CDR3 region has 14 residues. Germline V gene data show CDR1 as SGHNT and CDR2 as YYREEE (reference sequence). As DNA, the CDR3 is TGTGCCAGCAGCCCATCCGGGACAGGGTATGGCTACACCTTC. The encoded protein is CASSPSGTGYGYTF.

The chain links TRBV19 to TRBJ2-2; D ambiguous. Trimming stripped 8 bases from V and 5 bases from J, with 18 bases between. In germline, CDR1 is LNHDA, CDR2 SQIVND (reference sequence). There are 15 residues in the CDR3. CDR3 in DNA: TGTGCCAGTCGGAGCAGTCCGGCCGGAACCGGGGAGCTGTTTTTT. Encoded protein: CASRSSPAGTGELFF.

V usage is TRBV20-1 and J usage is TRBJ1-1, with 7 bases identical to TRBD1. CDR1 and CDR2 from the germline V gene are DFQATT and SNEGSKA (reference sequence). With 6 bases clipped from V and 11 bases from J, the junction kept 9 bases outside the gene matches. The CDR3 loop spans 11 amino acids. The CDR3 DNA follows: TGCAGTGCCCGAGCAGGGGGGAGGGCTTTCTTT. Translation: CSARAGGRAFF.

J is TRBJ1-4 and V is TRBV4-3, with D possibly TRBD1 on 5 matching bases. The CDR3 is 17 residues long. V was pared by 0 bases and J by 7 bases, with 18 bases between. In germline, CDR1 is LGHNA, CDR2 YSLEER. CDR3 in amino acids: CASSQDLDSRMGEKLFF. The CDR3 DNA reads TGCGCCAGCAGCCAAGATCTTGACAGCAGAATGGGTGAAAAACTGTTTTTT.

This sequence joins TRBV3-1 (or the pseudogene TRBV3-2) and TRBJ2-5; tentatively, D is TRBD2 (6 bases). V was pared by 6 bases and J by 3 bases, with 11 bases between. The CDR3 is 13 residues long. The germline V gene has CDR1 LGHDT and CDR2 YNNKEL (reference sequence). In DNA, the CDR3 is TGTGCCAGCAGAGGGGAGGTTAAAGAGACCCAGTACTTC. This codes for CASRGEVKETQYF.

The rearrangement links TRBV5-1 to TRBJ2-1; D ambiguous. CDR3 length equals 11 residues. Germline V gene sequence: CDR1 SGHRS, CDR2 YFSETQ. Trimming removed 5 bases from V and 10 bases from J, with 10 bases in between. The CDR3 protein is CASRSNLEQFF. DNA for the CDR3: TGCGCCAGCAGGTCTAACCTAGAGCAGTTCTTC.

The chain uses TRBV7-6 and TRBJ1-1; TRBD1 aligns across 7 bases. The V segment lost 5 bases and the J segment 0 bases; nucleotides outside the gene matches: 6. This CDR3 contains 15 residues. Germline V lookup: CDR1 SGHVS, CDR2 FNYEAQ. The CDR3 loop reads CASSPRTGVNTEAFF. Here the CDR3 DNA reads TGTGCCAGCAGCCCACGAACAGGGGTGAACACTGAAGCTTTCTTT.

This chain connects TRBV27 to TRBJ1-1; unclear D gene. Germline V gene sequence: CDR1 MNHEY, CDR2 SMNVEV (reference sequence). Trimming took 5 bases from V and 1 from J, leaving 8 bases between them. This CDR3 spans 13 amino acids. The CDR3 DNA follows: TGTGCCAGCAGTCTGACACGGAACACTGAAGCTTTCTTT. Translation gives CASSLTRNTEAFF.

The chain carries TRBV27 and TRBJ2-1; TRBD2 aligns across 9 bases. Germline V gene sequence: CDR1 MNHEY, CDR2 SMNVEV (reference sequence). V shed 8 bases, J shed 3 bases, and the junction held 5 bases outside the gene matches. CDR3 length equals 14 residues. CDR3 nucleotides: TGTGCCAGCGGTAGCGGGAGTCGCTACAATGAGCAGTTCTTC. This translates into CASGSGSRYNEQFF.

Remarks on this clone: The junction differs from germline at one of its ends, possibly a read error. The chain couples TRBV6-1 to TRBJ1-1, with 9 positions matching TRBD1. This CDR3 comprises 16 residues. Germline V lookup: CDR1 MNHNS, CDR2 SASEGT. The CDR3 bases are TGTGCCAGCAGCGAAGACCCGACAGGGGGGAACACTGAAGCTTTCTTT. Residues: CASSEDPTGGNTEAFF.

This clone was observed once. This sequence joins TRBV9 and TRBJ2-2; TRBD2 matches at 7 bases. CDR1 SGDLS and CDR2 YYNGEE come from the germline V gene. The ends lost 4 bases at V and 0 bases at J; junction bases unmatched: 3. The CDR3 totals 15 residues. CDR3 sequence reads: CASSPRETNTGELFF. DNA of the CDR3: TGTGCCAGCAGCCCGCGGGAGACGAACACCGGGGAGCTGTTTTTT.

V and J are TRBV10-1 and TRBJ2-1; 8 bases line up with TRBD2. Germline lookup yields CDR1 WNHNN and CDR2 SYGVQD (reference sequence). The CDR3 totals 15 residues. The J segment lost 6 bases and the V segment lost 5 bases, leaving 9 bases of the junction unmatched. The CDR3 spells CASSPRRGGGNEQFF. The CDR3 bases are TGCGCCAGCAGTCCTCGCCGGGGGGGAGGCAATGAGCAGTTCTTC.

This sequence joins TRBV27 and TRBJ1-5, with D unresolved. The germline gives CDR1 MNHEY, CDR2 SMNVEV (reference sequence). The CDR3 extends over 14 amino acids. V was cut by 3 bases and J by 3 bases, with 9 bases left in between. CDR3 nucleotides: TGTGCCAGCAGTTTTGCCGGAGACAATCAGCCCCAGCATTTT. Translation gives CASSFAGDNQPQHF.

A word on this clone: The same CDR3 also results from other DNA sequences found in this sample. V is TRBV27 and J is TRBJ1-5; no definite D call. The germline V gene encodes CDR1 MNHEY and CDR2 SMNVEV (reference sequence). V shed 3 bases and J shed 2 bases, with 5 bases lying between them. This CDR3 is 13 amino acids long. The CDR3 region is CASSFSGNQPQHF. The CDR3 DNA reads as TGTGCCAGCAGTTTTTCGGGCAATCAGCCCCAGCATTTT.

V and J are TRBV9 and TRBJ1-3, with a tentative D call TRBD1 (5 bases). Germline V gene data show CDR1 as SGDLS and CDR2 as YYNGEE. V lost 0 bases to trimming and J lost 8 bases, with 15 bases between them. The CDR3 length is 15 residues. The CDR3 DNA is TGTGCCAGCAGCGTAGAAGACAGCACTCGCTACACCATATATTTT. It codes for CASSVEDSTRYTIYF.

The chain is built from TRBV7-2 and TRBJ1-2; D may be TRBD1 (6 bases). Germline-derived CDR1 and CDR2 are SGHTA and FQGNSA. Trimming shortened V by 5 bases and J by 4 bases, and 14 bases separated the two germline ends. CDR3 length: 14 residues. Here the CDR3 reads CASSPGHRGYGYTF. Written as DNA, the CDR3 is TGTGCCAGCAGCCCGGGACACAGAGGCTATGGCTACACCTTC. The full variable domain, its missing parts supplied by reference TRBV7-2 and TRBJ1-2, is GAGVSQSPSNKVTEKGKDVELRCDPISGHTALYWYRQSLGQGLEFLIYFQGNSAPDKSGLPSDRFSAERTGGSVSTLTIQRTQQEDSAVYLCASSPGHRGYGYTFGSGTRLTVV.

The chain links TRBV27 to TRBJ2-7; 10 bases are shared with TRBD2. The CDR3 length is 15 residues. V lost 6 bases and J lost 3; bases outside the gene matches: 8. The V gene's germline CDR1 is MNHEY and CDR2 SMNVEV (reference sequence). CDR3 protein: CASRPLAGVIYEQYF. In nucleotides, the CDR3 is TGTGCCAGCAGACCCCTAGCGGGAGTAATCTACGAGCAGTACTTC.

The chain employs TRBV6-5 and TRBJ1-2; perhaps TRBD1 as D (6 bases). The germline V gene encodes CDR1 MNHEY and CDR2 SVGAGI. V lost 8 bases, J lost 3 bases, and 13 bases lay in between. The CDR3 spans 13 residues. This chain's CDR3 is CASGRSGDYGYTF. DNA of the CDR3: TGTGCCAGCGGACGCTCAGGGGACTATGGCTACACCTTC.

This sequence joins TRBV24-1 and TRBJ2-3; D gene uncertain. Trimming took 4 bases from V and 5 from J, leaving 9 bases between them. Germline loops: CDR1 KGHDR, CDR2 SFDVKD. The CDR3 covers 13 residues. CDR3 sequence (DNA): TGTGCCACCAGTGACTCGTCGGGAGATACGCAGTATTTT. Protein: CATSDSSGDTQYF.

Worth noting for this clone: In the same sample, other DNA sequences code for this CDR3. The chain carries TRBV9 and TRBJ2-7; 9 bases align to TRBD2. V was pared by 2 bases and J by 2 bases, with 2 bases of the junction left unmatched. CDR1 and CDR2 (germline): SGDLS, YYNGEE. The CDR3 runs 14 residues. The CDR3 DNA sequence: TGTGCCAGCAGCGTGGGGACTAGCCCCTACGAGCAGTACTTC. This gives the protein CASSVGTSPYEQYF.